This is a list of T cell receptor beta chains from one sample in a study of blood T cell repertoires in COVID-19. TCRdb keeps only in-frame clones here, not all; method: immunoSEQ multiplex PCR. Among fewer than 350,000 clones listed, approximately 81% were seen once. Material for sequencing was PBMCs or T cells enriched from blood (not recorded which). Source of these receptors: a woman aged 50 to 60 who had recovered from COVID-19. Both conserved end residues are part of each CDR3. D genes are given only for firm matches. Clone sizes are given selectively: once, few, many, or a class where the clone is expanded.

V gene: TRBV19
J gene: TRBJ1-1
clone size: NA
D gene: NA
CDR3 DNA: TGTGCCAGTAGTCCTCAGGGTATGAACACTGAAGCTTTCTTT
CDR3 protein: CASSPQGMNTEAFF

V gene: TRBV4-3
J gene: TRBJ2-3
clone size: NA
D gene: NA
CDR3 DNA: TGCGCCAGCAGCCAAGACGGGGTGGGAACTAGCACAGATACGCAGTATTTT
CDR3 protein: CASSQDGVGTSTDTQYF

V gene: TRBV12-3/TRBV12-4
J gene: TRBJ1-5
clone size: NA
D gene: NA
CDR3 DNA: TGTGCCAGCAGCCTTAACAGGGCGCAGCCCCAGCATTTT
CDR3 protein: CASSLNRAQPQHF

V gene: TRBV29-1
J gene: TRBJ1-1
clone size: NA
D gene: NA
CDR3 DNA: TGCAGCGTCCAGGGTCTTGTCACTGAAGCTTTCTTT
CDR3 protein: CSVQGLVTEAFF

V gene: TRBV27
J gene: TRBJ1-6
clone size: NA
D gene: NA
CDR3 DNA: TGTGCCAGCAGACAATTCCGGGACACCCTCCGCTCCTATAATTCACCCCTCCACTTT
CDR3 protein: CASRQFRDTLRSYNSPLHF

V gene: TRBV6-5
J gene: TRBJ2-2
clone size: NA
D gene: NA
CDR3 DNA: TGTGCCAGCAGTCAACAGGGCACCGGGGAGCTGTTTTTT
CDR3 protein: CASSQQGTGELFF

V gene: TRBV15
J gene: TRBJ2-7
clone size: NA
D gene: NA
CDR3 DNA: TGTGCCACCAGCAGAGTCGAGACAGGGAGGTACGAGCAGTACTTC
CDR3 protein: CATSRVETGRYEQYF

V gene: TRBV7-2
J gene: TRBJ1-6
clone size: NA
D gene: TRBD1
CDR3 DNA: TGTGCCAGCAGCTTAAGGGTCGGGACAGGGTTGGGTTCACCCCTCCACTTT
CDR3 protein: CASSLRVGTGLGSPLHF

V gene: TRBV27
J gene: TRBJ2-1
clone size: NA
D gene: NA
CDR3 DNA: TGTGCCAGCAGACGAGTTCGAGGATCCCACAATGAGCAGTTCTTC
CDR3 protein: CASRRVRGSHNEQFF

V gene: TRBV4-2
J gene: TRBJ1-2
clone size: NA
D gene: NA
CDR3 DNA: TGTGCCAGCAGCCCAGGCAACAACTATGGCTACACCTTC
CDR3 protein: CASSPGNNYGYTF

V gene: TRBV27
J gene: TRBJ1-6
clone size: NA
D gene: NA
CDR3 DNA: TGTGCCAGCAGGTCAGGGGTCGTCAATTCACCCCTCCACTTT
CDR3 protein: CASRSGVVNSPLHF

V gene: TRBV13
J gene: TRBJ1-4
clone size: once
D gene: NA
CDR3 DNA: TGTGCCAGCAGCCTGCAGGGCTTTGGGGAAAAACTGTTTTTT
CDR3 protein: CASSLQGFGEKLFF

V gene: TRBV27
J gene: TRBJ1-5
clone size: once
D gene: NA
CDR3 DNA: TGTGCCAGCAGTTTAGTATCAGGGGAGAATCAGCCCCAGCATTTT
CDR3 protein: CASSLVSGENQPQHF

V gene: TRBV29-1
J gene: TRBJ2-5
clone size: once
D gene: TRBD1
CDR3 DNA: TGCAGCGTTGACAGGGGGCGCTTCGGAGAGACCCAGTACTTC
CDR3 protein: CSVDRGRFGETQYF

V gene: TRBV5-8
J gene: TRBJ1-5
clone size: NA
D gene: TRBD1
CDR3 DNA: TGTGCCAGCAGCTTGGCGCACGCCGGGACAGCTAACAATCAGCCCCAGCATTTT
CDR3 protein: CASSLAHAGTANNQPQHF

V gene: TRBV7-9
J gene: TRBJ2-3
clone size: NA
D gene: NA
CDR3 DNA: TGTGCCAGCACCAAGGGCAGTAGCACAGATACGCAGTATTTT
CDR3 protein: CASTKGSSTDTQYF

V gene: TRBV2
J gene: TRBJ2-1
clone size: NA
D gene: TRBD2
CDR3 DNA: TGTGCCAGCAGGAGCGGGGATAGCTCCTACAATGAGCAGTTCTTC
CDR3 protein: CASRSGDSSYNEQFF

V gene: TRBV27
J gene: TRBJ1-5
clone size: few
D gene: NA
CDR3 DNA: TGTGCCAGCAGTATACAGGGAAATCAGCCCCAGCATTTT
CDR3 protein: CASSIQGNQPQHF

V gene: TRBV9
J gene: TRBJ2-1
clone size: NA
D gene: TRBD2
CDR3 DNA: TGTGCCAGCAGCGTAGCTGCAGCGGGGACCTACAATGAGCAGTTCTTC
CDR3 protein: CASSVAAAGTYNEQFF

V gene: TRBV6-5
J gene: TRBJ1-1
clone size: NA
D gene: TRBD1
CDR3 DNA: TGTGCCAGCAGTTACGACAGGGGCAGGACTGAAGCTTTCTTT
CDR3 protein: CASSYDRGRTEAFF

V gene: TRBV10-3
J gene: TRBJ1-4
clone size: NA
D gene: NA
CDR3 DNA: TGTGCCATCAGTAGGGGAAATACTAATGAAAAACTGTTTTTT
CDR3 protein: CAISRGNTNEKLFF

V gene: TRBV5-4
J gene: TRBJ2-2
clone size: NA
D gene: TRBD2
CDR3 DNA: TGTGCCAGCATCAACCGAACACGGGGGGGTTCCGGGGAGCTGTTTTTT
CDR3 protein: CASINRTRGGSGELFF

V gene: TRBV6-2/TRBV6-3
J gene: TRBJ1-1
clone size: few
D gene: TRBD1
CDR3 DNA: TGTGCCAGCAGTTCCACAGGGGGGAACACTGAAGCTTTCTTT
CDR3 protein: CASSSTGGNTEAFF

V gene: TRBV18
J gene: TRBJ2-5
clone size: NA
D gene: TRBD2
CDR3 DNA: TGTGCCAGCTCATCGGGACTAGCGGGGGAGCAAGAGACCCAGTACTTC
CDR3 protein: CASSSGLAGEQETQYF

V gene: TRBV7-8
J gene: TRBJ2-5
clone size: NA
D gene: NA
CDR3 DNA: TGTGCCAGCAGCTCTGATGGACAAGGAGAGACCCAGTACTTC
CDR3 protein: CASSSDGQGETQYF

V gene: TRBV2
J gene: TRBJ1-2
clone size: NA
D gene: NA
CDR3 DNA: TGTGCCAGCAGGCCCGGGGGGAGGGGCCTTGGCTACACCTTC
CDR3 protein: CASRPGGRGLGYTF

V gene: TRBV7-9
J gene: TRBJ1-5
clone size: NA
D gene: TRBD1
CDR3 DNA: TGTGCCAGCAGCTCCCGGGGACAGGGCAATCAGCCCCAGCATTTT
CDR3 protein: CASSSRGQGNQPQHF

V gene: TRBV27
J gene: TRBJ2-1
clone size: NA
D gene: TRBD2
CDR3 DNA: TGTGCCAGCAGTTCTACGCGGCGGGAGGGTGAGCAGTTCTTC
CDR3 protein: CASSSTRREGEQFF

V gene: TRBV4-1
J gene: TRBJ2-1
clone size: NA
D gene: NA
CDR3 DNA: TGCGCCAGCAGCTCTAGCGTATACAATGAGCAGTTCTTC
CDR3 protein: CASSSSVYNEQFF

V gene: TRBV4-1
J gene: TRBJ2-7
clone size: NA
D gene: TRBD1
CDR3 DNA: TGCGCCAGCAGCTTGGGACAGGGAACCTACGAGCAGTACTTC
CDR3 protein: CASSLGQGTYEQYF

V gene: TRBV28
J gene: TRBJ2-7
clone size: NA
D gene: NA
CDR3 DNA: TGTGCCAGCCACCGGGGGGCCAACTACGAGCAGTACTTC
CDR3 protein: CASHRGANYEQYF

V gene: TRBV30
J gene: TRBJ1-5
clone size: NA
D gene: TRBD1
CDR3 DNA: TGTGCCTGGGCCGGGACAGGGGACAATCAGCCCCAGCATTTT
CDR3 protein: CAWAGTGDNQPQHF

V gene: TRBV7-3
J gene: TRBJ2-6
clone size: NA
D gene: NA
CDR3 DNA: TGTGCCAGCAGCTTAATGGGGGCCTCTGGGGCCAACGTCCTGACTTTC
CDR3 protein: CASSLMGASGANVLTF

V gene: TRBV11-2
J gene: TRBJ2-1
clone size: NA
D gene: TRBD2
CDR3 DNA: TGTGCCAGCAGCCCCTCCCTACTAGCGGCCGACGCCTACAATGAGCAGTTCTTC
CDR3 protein: CASSPSLLAADAYNEQFF

V gene: TRBV19
J gene: TRBJ2-1
clone size: NA
D gene: NA
CDR3 DNA: TGTGCCAGTAGTAAGACAGTCAGCTCCTACAATGAGCAGTTCTTC
CDR3 protein: CASSKTVSSYNEQFF